This record covers a single T cell receptor beta chain. The sample holds a few counts of this clonotype. No antigen is known for it. The input lacks base qualities; no much larger clone sits a single base away. These data belong to a study of patients and donors after allogeneic stem cell transplantation (dated by TCRdb to about 2020). The library was made by RT-PCR. The instrument given in TCRdb is NextSeq 550. The public reads were quality trimmed at Q25 with fastp and then assembled into clones with MiXCR by TCRdb, keeping productive beta chains. Every distinct CDR3 protein forms one entry, paired with its most common genes and DNA. A total of fewer than 500,000 distinct CDR3 sequences appear in this sample, 16% of them only once. Less than 8% of the sample belongs to the ten largest clones. V loses 0 bases of germline sequence and J loses 3 bases, and the interval between the two ends is 8 bases. The germline V gene specifies MGHRA as CDR1 and YSYEKL as CDR2. Including the terminal cysteine and phenylalanine, the CDR3 comprises 15 residues. The kept DNA is CDR3 alone, 45 bases in frame from the first base.

The source material was blood, either unsorted or a sorted T cell fraction (not recorded which). Recombination joined TRBV4-1 with TRBJ2-2; the D gene lacks a confident call. The TCR sequence derives from a human donor who was either an allogeneic HSCT recipient or a stem cell or donor lymphocyte infusion donor (not recorded which). It is not recorded whose cells these are; they may come from a transplant donor. The CDR3 reads as follows: CASSQESEYTGELFF. The DNA is as follows: TGCGCCAGCAGCCAAGAGTCAGAATACACCGGGGAGCTGTTTTTT.